These 14 T cell receptor beta chains originate from one sample sequenced in a study of CD8+ T cells in alopecia areata listed by TCRdb under 2018. The time point label, read with the paper, signifies: baseline before oral tofacitinib. The receptor library was made with the immunoSEQ multiplex PCR assay. RNA was extracted from all samples and reverse transcribed into cDNA as template for TCR sequencing. Drawn from immuneACCESS, this table holds only the in-frame rearrangements with V and J called that TCRdb kept. Clones are partly lost; checked studies trace under half to an unresolved V gene and leave the rest unexplained. This sample lists roughly 59,000 clones; about 45% were detected once. The top ten constitute 17% of the sample. The specimen comprised CD8+ T cells sorted from blood, sampled at week 0. All receptors derive from a human donor with alopecia areata.

The chain couples TRBV18 to TRBJ1-1; a possible D gene is TRBD1 (5 bases). This CDR3 region has 15 residues. V lost 6 bases, J lost 0 bases, and 14 bases lay in between. The V gene's germline CDR1 is KGHSH and CDR2 LQKENI. The DNA of the CDR3 is TGTGCCAGCTCCCCATGGGGGGGGTTGAACACTGAAGCTTTCTTT. Residues: CASSPWGGLNTEAFF.

This chain uses TRBV30 with TRBJ2-1; D may correspond to TRBD1 or TRBD2 (6 bases each). The CDR3 is made up of 14 amino acids. V was pared by 0 bases and J by 8 bases, with 14 bases between. Germline V gives CDR1 GTSNPN, CDR2 SVGIG (reference sequence). The CDR3 reads CAWSVGVGGYEQFF. CDR3 in DNA: TGTGCCTGGAGTGTAGGGGTCGGGGGCTATGAGCAGTTCTTC. The full variable domain, its missing parts supplied by reference TRBV30 and TRBJ2-1, is SQTIHQWPATLVQPVGSPLSLECTVEGTSNPNLYWYRQAAGRGLQLLFYSVGIGQISSEVPQNLSASRPQDRQFILSSKKLLLSDSGFYLCAWSVGVGGYEQFFGPGTRLTVL.

This clone was observed a few times. The V gene is TRBV4-1, the J gene TRBJ2-7; a weak D match, TRBD2 (6 bases). Germline CDR1 MGHRA, CDR2 YSYEKL. V was trimmed by 3 bases and J by 3 bases, leaving 15 bases between them. The CDR3 covers 15 residues. CDR3 residues: CASSHLLADYYEQYF. CDR3 coding DNA: TGCGCCAGCAGCCACCTACTAGCAGACTACTACGAGCAGTACTTC.

In this sample, this clone turned up a few times. The chain has TRBV29-1 and TRBJ2-5; D is uncertain. V lost 5 bases and J 0 bases, leaving 13 bases between the germline ends. The CDR3 is 14 residues long. Germline CDR1 SQVTM, CDR2 ANQGSEA. The DNA of the CDR3 is TGCAGCGTTTCGAGCTTAAGGTACCAAGAGACCCAGTACTTC. This encodes CSVSSLRYQETQYF.

The chain uses TRBV6-5 and TRBJ2-2, with D possibly being TRBD1 or TRBD2 (6 bases each). This CDR3 is built from 15 residues. Germline V gene sequence: CDR1 MNHEY, CDR2 SVGAGI. Trimming cost V 2 bases and J 5 bases, with 12 bases left between them. The DNA of the CDR3 is TGTGCCAGCAGTTACGAGGGGGGAGATACCGGGGAGCTGTTTTTT. The encoded protein is CASSYEGGDTGELFF.

The chain links TRBV5-1 to TRBJ1-2, with D unclear. Germline loops: CDR1 SGHRS, CDR2 YFSETQ. V lost 0 bases and J 5 bases, leaving 8 bases between the germline ends. This CDR3 comprises 13 residues. The CDR3 region has the DNA TGCGCCAGCAGCTTGGGCTACGGGTATGGCTACACCTTC. Its translation: CASSLGYGYGYTF.

CDR3 residues: CASSPRWARVDTQYF. The CDR3 DNA follows: TGTGCCAGCAGCCCAAGATGGGCTCGCGTGGATACGCAGTATTTT. The rearrangement uses TRBV7-9 and TRBJ2-3; D not resolved. CDR3 length equals 15 residues. V lost 5 bases, J lost 6 bases, and 18 bases lay in between. The germline V gene encodes CDR1 SEHNR and CDR2 FQNEAQ (reference sequence).

This clone appeared a few times. V and J are TRBV29-1 and TRBJ2-2; D call uncertain. The CDR3 has 12 amino acids. The germline CDR1 and CDR2 sequences are SQVTM and ANQGSEA. The V end lost 4 bases, the J end lost 5 bases, and 8 bases lay between the germline ends. In DNA, the CDR3 is TGCAGCGTTGTGCTGGGTACCGGGGAGCTGTTTTTT. This encodes CSVVLGTGELFF.

This clone was seen more than once but under ten times. The rearrangement joins TRBV12-5 to TRBJ1-1; D unclear. The V gene lost 4 bases and the J gene lost 5 bases, with 5 bases spanning the gap. Germline CDR1 is LGHNT and CDR2 is FRNRAP. CDR3 length: 11 amino acids. CDR3 sequence: CASGYGTEAFF. The CDR3 DNA is TGTGCTAGTGGTTACGGGACTGAAGCTTTCTTT.

The chain is built from TRBV27 and TRBJ2-7; D is uncertain. V lost 7 bases and J lost 3, with 16 bases in between. From germline, CDR1 is MNHEY and CDR2 SMNVEV (reference sequence). The CDR3 covers 14 residues. CDR3 sequence (DNA): TGTGCCAGCAATCCTCCCCGGACGATCTACGAGCAGTACTTC. Translating gives CASNPPRTIYEQYF.

In this sample, this clone turned up a few times. The gene calls are TRBV5-6 and TRBJ2-3; 7 bases agree with TRBD2. The CDR3 extends over 16 amino acids. CDR1 is SGHDT, CDR2 YYEEEE, per germline. The ends lost 2 bases at V and 5 bases at J; junction bases unmatched: 11. The CDR3 DNA is TGTGCCAGCAGCTTCCCAGTTTGGGAGGGACGAGATACGCAGTATTTT. Its protein product is CASSFPVWEGRDTQYF.

By sample fraction, this clone is large (0.1 to 1%). The chain carries TRBV7-2 and TRBJ2-7; 9 nucleotides match TRBD2. J was trimmed by 3 bases and V by 2 bases; bases with no gene match: 2. This CDR3 contains 14 residues. CDR1 and CDR2 (germline): SGHTA, FQGNSA. CDR3 sequence (DNA): TGTGCCAGCAGCTTATCTAGCGGGAACTACGAGCAGTACTTC. Its translation: CASSLSSGNYEQYF.

This sequence joins TRBV5-6 and TRBJ2-1, with 8 bases matching TRBD2. Trimming removed 0 bases from V and 2 bases from J; junction bases left unmatched: 13. The CDR3 has 19 amino acids. Germline V gene sequence: CDR1 SGHDT, CDR2 YYEEEE. The CDR3 nucleotides read TGTGCCAGCAGCTTGGCGGCTAGCGGGTTTGCATCCCCCTACAATGAGCAGTTCTTC. Translation: CASSLAASGFASPYNEQFF.

The table lists this clone with a few counts. The V call is TRBV7-9, the J call TRBJ2-1, with 10 bases matching TRBD1. J was trimmed by 8 bases and V by 6 bases; bases with no gene match: 13. The CDR3 loop spans 16 amino acids. The germline gives CDR1 SEHNR, CDR2 FQNEAQ (reference sequence). The DNA of the CDR3 is TGTGCCAGCAGTTCTACGCGGACAGGGGGGAACGATGAGCAGTTCTTC. It encodes CASSSTRTGGNDEQFF.